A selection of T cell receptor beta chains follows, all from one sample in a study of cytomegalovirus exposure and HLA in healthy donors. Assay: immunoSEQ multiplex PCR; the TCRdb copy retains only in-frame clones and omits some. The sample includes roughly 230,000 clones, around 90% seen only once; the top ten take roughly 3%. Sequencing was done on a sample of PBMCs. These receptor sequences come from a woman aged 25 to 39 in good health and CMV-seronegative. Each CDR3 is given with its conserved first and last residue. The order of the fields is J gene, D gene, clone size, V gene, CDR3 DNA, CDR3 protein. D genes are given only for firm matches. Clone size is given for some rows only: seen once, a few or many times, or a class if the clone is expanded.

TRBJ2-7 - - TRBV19 TGTGCCAGTAGTATTGGGCAGGGTTTAGACGAGCAGTACTTC CASSIGQGLDEQYF
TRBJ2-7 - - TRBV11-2 TGTGCCAGCGGACGGACAGACCCCCGAGGATACGAGCAGTACTTC CASGRTDPRGYEQYF
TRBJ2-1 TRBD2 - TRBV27 TGTGCCAGCGGTATTAGCGGGAGCGGGGATGAGCAGTTCTTC CASGISGSGDEQFF
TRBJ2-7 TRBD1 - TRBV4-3 TGCGCCAGCAGCCAAGAGTTGGGACAGTCCTACGAGCAGTACTTC CASSQELGQSYEQYF
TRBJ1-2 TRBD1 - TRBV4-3 TGCGCCAGCAGCCGGGACAGGGGAGACTATGGCTACACCTTC CASSRDRGDYGYTF
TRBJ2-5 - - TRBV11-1 TGTGCCAGCAGCTTAGGCAGAGGGAGTTCGGCCCAGTACTTC CASSLGRGSSAQYF
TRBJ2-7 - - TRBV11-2 TGTGCCAGCAGCCACGGACAGCTCCCCGGCTACGAGCAGTACTTC CASSHGQLPGYEQYF
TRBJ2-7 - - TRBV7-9 TGTGCCAGCAGCACCCAGGGGGGGGAGCAGTACTTC CASSTQGGEQYF
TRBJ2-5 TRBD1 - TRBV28 TGTGCCAGCAGTTTATGGTACAGGACAGGCCAAGAGACCCAGTACTTC CASSLWYRTGQETQYF
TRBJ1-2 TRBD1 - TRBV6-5 TGTGCCAGCAGAGAAACGGGGGACAGGGGGCTTGGCTACACCTTC CASRETGDRGLGYTF
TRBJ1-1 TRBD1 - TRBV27 TGTGCCACCCGGAGACAGGGAGGAACTGAAGCTTTCTTT CATRRQGGTEAFF
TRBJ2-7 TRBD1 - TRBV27 TGTGCCAGCAGTTTATCCGTGGTAGCCTCCGGGACAGGGCACTACGAGCAGTACTTC CASSLSVVASGTGHYEQYF
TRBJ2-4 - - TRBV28 TGTGCCAGCAGTTTTTCCGGGTCGAACATTCAGTACTTC CASSFSGSNIQYF
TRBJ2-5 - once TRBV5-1 TGCGCCAGCAGCTTCGATGAGACCCAGTACTTC CASSFDETQYF
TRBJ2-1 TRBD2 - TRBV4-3 TGCGCCAGCAGCCAAGGGCCTAGCGGGAGGGCCGTAAATGAGCAGTTCTTC CASSQGPSGRAVNEQFF
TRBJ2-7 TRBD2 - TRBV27 TGTGCCAGCAGTTTATCGGCGGGAGTCGAGCAGTACTTC CASSLSAGVEQYF
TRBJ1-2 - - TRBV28 TGTGCCAGCAGAAGACAGGCCTATGGCTACACCTTC CASRRQAYGYTF
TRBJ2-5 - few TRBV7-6 TGTGCCAGCAGCGGAAGTCGGTTGGAGACCCAGTACTTC CASSGSRLETQYF
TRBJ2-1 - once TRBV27 TGTGCCAGCAGGGACGGACCGACTAGTTCCTACAATGAGCAGTTCTTC CASRDGPTSSYNEQFF
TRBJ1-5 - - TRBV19 TGTGCCAGTAGTATATGGCAGTATAGCAATCAGCCCCAGCATTTT CASSIWQYSNQPQHF
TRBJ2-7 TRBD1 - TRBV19 TGTGCCAGTAGTACACCCGGGACAGGAGCAAACGAGCAGTACTTC CASSTPGTGANEQYF
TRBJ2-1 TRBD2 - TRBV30 TGTGCCTGGAGTGTAGCGGGAGAGAATGAGCAGTTCTTC CAWSVAGENEQFF
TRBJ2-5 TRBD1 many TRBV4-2 TGTGCCAGCAGCCAAGAGGTGACACAGGGGGCTGGGGAGACCCAGTACTTC CASSQEVTQGAGETQYF
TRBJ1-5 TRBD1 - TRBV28 TGTGCCAGCAGTTTCCCAGGGGGCGGAAATCAGCCCCAGCATTTT CASSFPGGGNQPQHF
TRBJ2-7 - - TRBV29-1 TGCAGCGTTGAGAGCTCAACCTACGAGCAGTACTTC CSVESSTYEQYF
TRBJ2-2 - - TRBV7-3 TGTGCCAGCAGCTTAACGGTCACAGGGAAGGGCGGGGAGCTGTTTTTT CASSLTVTGKGGELFF
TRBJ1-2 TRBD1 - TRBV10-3 TGTGCCATCAGTGCGGACAGGGTCTATGGCTACACCTTC CAISADRVYGYTF
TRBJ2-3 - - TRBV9 TGTGCCAGCACGGGGGTGGGCACAGATACGCAGTATTTT CASTGVGTDTQYF